The 3 T cell receptor beta chains listed next were all sequenced from one sample in a study of blood T cell repertoires in COVID-19. TCRdb's table, derived via immunoSEQ multiplex PCR, lists solely in-frame clones and lacks some. Of some 130,000 clones in the sample, roughly 80% were seen once. Sequencing was done on a sample of PBMCs or T cells enriched from blood (not recorded which). These TCRs come from a man under 40 who had recovered from COVID-19.

This chain links TRBV7-3 with TRBJ1-2; D remains unclear. Germline-derived CDR1 and CDR2 are SGHTA and FQGTGA. The CDR3 has 12 residues. V was shortened by 6 bases and J by 4 bases, with 9 bases between the two germline ends. The CDR3 bases are TGTGCCAGCAGTCGAGAACTCTATGGCTACACCTTC. The encoded protein is CASSRELYGYTF.

This chain uses TRBV5-1 with TRBJ1-1; D is uncertain. CDR3 size: 14 residues. V dropped 4 bases and J dropped 4 bases, with 14 bases sitting between them. The V gene's germline CDR1 is SGHRS and CDR2 YFSETQ. This chain's CDR3 is CASSLSPGSTEAFF. The CDR3 DNA reads TGCGCCAGCAGCCTCTCTCCCGGGAGCACTGAAGCTTTCTTT.

The rearrangement joins TRBV27 to TRBJ2-2, with 8 bases aligning to TRBD2. With V trimmed by 3 bases and J by 2 bases, 2 bases remained unmatched. From germline, CDR1 is MNHEY and CDR2 SMNVEV (reference sequence). The CDR3 spans 15 residues. The chain's CDR3 is CASSFGLANTGELFF. The CDR3 DNA reads as TGTGCCAGCAGTTTTGGACTAGCTAACACCGGGGAGCTGTTTTTT.